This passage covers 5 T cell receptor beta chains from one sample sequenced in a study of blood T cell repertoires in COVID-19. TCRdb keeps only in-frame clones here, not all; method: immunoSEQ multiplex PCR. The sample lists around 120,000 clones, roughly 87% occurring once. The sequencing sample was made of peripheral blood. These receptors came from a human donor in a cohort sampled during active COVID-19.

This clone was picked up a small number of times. The DNA for the CDR3 is TGTGCCAGCAGCCAAGGACAGGCCCGGGCGGGGGAGCTGTTTTTT. It is translated as CASSQGQARAGELFF. The chain recombines TRBV3-1 (or the pseudogene TRBV3-2) with TRBJ2-2; possibly TRBD1 for D (6 bases). This CDR3 has 15 amino acids. The germline V gene encodes CDR1 LGHDT and CDR2 YNNKEL (reference sequence). V was clipped by 1 base and J by 8 bases, with 14 bases between them.

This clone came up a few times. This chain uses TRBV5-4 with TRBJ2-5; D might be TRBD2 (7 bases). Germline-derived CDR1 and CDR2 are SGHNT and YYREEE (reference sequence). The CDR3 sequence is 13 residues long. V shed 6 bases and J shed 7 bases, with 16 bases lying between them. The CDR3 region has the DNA TGTGCCAGCAAGCTTGGGGGAGGGGGGACCCAGTACTTC. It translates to CASKLGGGGTQYF.

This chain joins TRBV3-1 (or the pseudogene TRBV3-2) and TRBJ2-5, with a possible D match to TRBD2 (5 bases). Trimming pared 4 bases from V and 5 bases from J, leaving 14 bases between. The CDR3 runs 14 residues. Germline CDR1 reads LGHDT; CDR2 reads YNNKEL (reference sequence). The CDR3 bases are TGTGCCAGCAGCCCGGGATGGAAAGGGGAGACCCAGTACTTC. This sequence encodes CASSPGWKGETQYF.

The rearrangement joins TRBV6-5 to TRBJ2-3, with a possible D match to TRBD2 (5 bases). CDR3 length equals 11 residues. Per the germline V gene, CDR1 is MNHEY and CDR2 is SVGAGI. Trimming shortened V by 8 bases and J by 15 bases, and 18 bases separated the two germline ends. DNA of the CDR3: TGTGCCAGCGGCGGAGGCCCCACAACCTATTTT. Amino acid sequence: CASGGGPTTYF.

CDR3 nucleotides: TGTGCCAGCAGTTCAGGGCCATATGGCTACACCTTC. Its protein product is CASSSGPYGYTF. This rearrangement joins TRBV27 to TRBJ1-2; weak D call: TRBD1 (5 bases). The germline V gene encodes CDR1 MNHEY and CDR2 SMNVEV (reference sequence). V lost 4 bases and J lost 5, with 8 bases in between. This CDR3 is built from 12 residues.